The 19 T cell receptor beta chains in this list originate from one sample, sequenced in a study of Tregs in tolerant kidney transplant recipients. Clones were read by immunoSEQ multiplex PCR, and TCRdb kept only the in-frame ones, dropping some. The sample carries over 50,000 clones, 70% to 90% recorded once. The sample was Tregs from blood, taken before the transplant. These receptors were collected from a human donor who received a combined kidney and bone marrow transplant.

This clone came up once. The chain couples TRBV19 to TRBJ2-3; D is possibly TRBD2 (6 bases). The V end lost 10 bases, the J end lost 4 bases, and 21 bases lay between the germline ends. This CDR3 is 15 amino acids long. CDR1 is LNHDA, CDR2 SQIVND, per germline (reference sequence). In DNA form, the CDR3 reads TGTGCCATCTCCCGTGGCGGGATGGAAGCAGATACGCAGTATTTT. It yields the protein CAISRGGMEADTQYF.

This clone was recorded once. The rearrangement joins TRBV14 to TRBJ2-1; D might be TRBD1 or TRBD2, each matching 5 bases. Trimming cost V 2 bases and J 4 bases, with 15 bases left between them. The length of the CDR3 is 16 residues. Germline assignment: CDR1 SGHDN and CDR2 FVKESK. CDR3: CASSQLVPGAYNEQFF. The CDR3 DNA is TGTGCCAGCAGCCAATTAGTTCCCGGGGCTTACAATGAGCAGTTCTTC.

This clone has more than one count but fewer than ten. The chain couples TRBV18 to TRBJ1-2; no firm D call. The CDR3 has 16 residues. CDR1 KGHSH and CDR2 LQKENI come from the germline V gene. V was shortened by 2 bases and J by 0 bases, with 13 bases between the two germline ends. CDR3 protein: CASSPMMDGANYGYTF. The DNA for the CDR3 is TGTGCCAGCTCACCAATGATGGACGGAGCTAACTATGGCTACACCTTC.

CDR3 loop: CASSSPGAPGNQPQHF. The CDR3, as DNA: TGTGCCAGCAGTTCCCCAGGGGCGCCCGGCAATCAGCCCCAGCATTTT. The chain carries TRBV6-6 and TRBJ1-5; a weak D match, TRBD1 (6 bases). Germline V lookup: CDR1 MNHNY, CDR2 SVGAGI (reference sequence). V lost 4 bases to trimming and J lost 2 bases, with 15 bases between them. The CDR3 consists of 16 residues.

The genes are TRBV19 and TRBJ2-5, with D unresolved. Trimming cost V 8 bases and J 5 bases, with 9 bases left between them. This CDR3 comprises 11 residues. In germline, CDR1 is LNHDA, CDR2 SQIVND (reference sequence). CDR3 sequence (DNA): TGTGCCAGTGGCGTTGTGGAGACCCAGTACTTC. Its translation: CASGVVETQYF.

The chain uses TRBV27 and TRBJ2-1, with TRBD2 identical over 15 bases. This CDR3 is built from 15 residues. Per the germline V gene, CDR1 is MNHEY and CDR2 is SMNVEV (reference sequence). J gave up 9 bases and V 5 bases, and 5 bases lay outside the gene matches. As DNA, the CDR3 is TGTGCCAGCAGTCTCCCGGGACTAGCGGGAGGTGAGCAGTTCTTC. Its translation is CASSLPGLAGGEQFF.

This chain links TRBV19 with TRBJ2-2; a weak D match, TRBD1 (6 bases). There are 17 residues in the CDR3. The germline V gene has CDR1 LNHDA and CDR2 SQIVND (reference sequence). Trimming shortened V by 2 bases and J by 2 bases, and 15 bases separated the two germline ends. CDR3 loop: CASSIFSRGQNTGELFF. CDR3 nucleotides: TGTGCCAGTAGTATATTCTCTAGGGGACAAAACACCGGGGAGCTGTTTTTT.

The chain is built from TRBV6-5 and TRBJ1-2; D unresolved. Trimming left V 8 bases short and J 3 bases short, with 10 bases between. The CDR3 sequence is 12 residues long. CDR1 is MNHEY and CDR2 is SVGAGI in the germline V gene. The CDR3 loop is CASRRVDYGYTF. The CDR3 DNA is TGTGCCAGCCGGCGGGTCGACTATGGCTACACCTTC.

CDR3 bases: TGTGCCAGCAGTCTAGGGGACTTCCCTCCCTACGAGCAGTACTTC. Protein product: CASSLGDFPPYEQYF. The chain recombines TRBV27 with TRBJ2-7, with TRBD2 as a possible D gene (6 bases). The V end lost 5 bases, the J end lost 2 bases, and 16 bases lay between the germline ends. The CDR3 is made up of 15 amino acids. Germline V gives CDR1 MNHEY, CDR2 SMNVEV (reference sequence).

The CDR3: CASIEQGVYEQYF. CDR3 bases: TGTGCCAGCATTGAACAGGGGGTCTACGAGCAGTACTTC. The chain joins TRBV6-5 to TRBJ2-7; 8 bases align to TRBD1. Trimming cost V 7 bases and J 3 bases; bases outside gene matches: 5. Germline loops: CDR1 MNHEY, CDR2 SVGAGI. This CDR3 has 13 amino acids.

For the CDR3, the DNA is TGCGCCAGCAGTTTCACAGGGAGTAGCACAGATACGCAGTATTTT. It yields the protein CASSFTGSSTDTQYF. The V gene is TRBV5-1, the J gene TRBJ2-3; D may be TRBD1 (6 bases). Germline CDR1 reads SGHRS; CDR2 reads YFSETQ. Trimming removed 5 bases from V and 0 bases from J, with 13 bases in between. The CDR3 covers 15 residues.

The rearrangement links TRBV20-1 to TRBJ2-1, with 7 bases lining up with TRBD1. Germline-derived CDR1 and CDR2 are DFQATT and SNEGSKA (reference sequence). The J segment lost 10 bases and the V segment lost 6 bases, leaving 6 bases of the junction unmatched. The CDR3 extends over 11 amino acids. This chain's CDR3 is CSADRAVEQFF. In DNA, the CDR3 is TGCAGTGCCGACAGGGCTGTGGAGCAGTTCTTC.

The V and J genes are TRBV6-5 and TRBJ1-2, with D maybe TRBD1 (5 bases). The CDR3 sequence is 14 residues long. With 5 bases removed from V and 4 bases from J, the gap between germline ends came to 14 bases. The germline V gene has CDR1 MNHEY and CDR2 SVGAGI. CDR3 in amino acids: CASSPTGFFYGYTF. The CDR3 DNA sequence: TGTGCCAGCAGTCCTACAGGTTTTTTCTATGGCTACACCTTC.

This rearrangement joins TRBV5-4 to TRBJ2-2; D perhaps matches TRBD1 (5 bases). V was shortened by 0 bases and J by 5 bases, with 11 bases between the two germline ends. This CDR3 contains 15 residues. Germline V gives CDR1 SGHNT, CDR2 YYREEE (reference sequence). For the CDR3, the DNA is TGTGCCAGCAGCTTGGGCAGGGCTGCGACCGGGGAGCTGTTTTTT. This sequence encodes CASSLGRAATGELFF. Based on the CDR3 plus reference TRBV5-4 and TRBJ2-2, the full variable domain is ETGVTQSPTHLIKTRGQQVTLRCSSQSGHNTVSWYQQALGQGPQFIFQYYREEENGRGNFPPRFSGLQFPNYSSELNVNALELDDSALYLCASSLGRAATGELFFGEGSRLTVL.

The chain couples TRBV6-6 to TRBJ2-7, with D perhaps TRBD2 (6 bases). This CDR3 is built from 14 residues. V was pared by 2 bases and J by 3 bases, with 11 bases between. Germline values: CDR1 MNHNY, CDR2 SVGAGI (reference sequence). The CDR3 DNA follows: TGTGCCAGCAGTTACGAAGGAGGGTACTACGAGCAGTACTTC. Protein sequence: CASSYEGGYYEQYF.

The CDR3 region is CASSLVGAKYF. CDR3 DNA sequence: TGCGCCAGCAGCTTGGTAGGGGCCAAGTACTTC. The chain has TRBV5-1 and TRBJ2-5; a possible D gene is TRBD1 (5 bases). CDR3 size: 11 residues. CDR1 and CDR2 (germline): SGHRS, YFSETQ. Trimming removed 0 bases from V and 12 bases from J, with 9 bases in between. The variable domain in full, completed from reference TRBV5-1 and TRBJ2-5, reads KAGVTQTPRYLIKTRGQQVTLSCSPISGHRSVSWYQQTPGQGLQFLFEYFSETQRNKGNFPGRFSGRQFSNSRSEMNVSTLELGDSALYLCASSLVGAKYFGPGTRLLVL.

The count of this clone is one. The chain recombines TRBV5-1 with TRBJ2-5; D may correspond to TRBD1 or TRBD2 (6 bases each). CDR1 and CDR2 (germline): SGHRS, YFSETQ. This CDR3 has 15 amino acids. V lost 2 bases, J lost 4 bases, and 15 bases lay in between. For the CDR3, the DNA is TGCGCCAGCAGCTTAGGAGGGGGTCGGATAGAGACCCAGTACTTC. It codes for CASSLGGGRIETQYF.

J is TRBJ2-7 and V is TRBV28; the D gene is possibly TRBD2 (5 bases). This CDR3 spans 14 amino acids. Germline-derived CDR1 and CDR2 are MDHEN and SYDVKM. Trimming cost V 2 bases and J 6 bases, with 14 bases left between them. The CDR3 region has the DNA TGTGCCAGCAGTTTAAGTGGGAGTCAAACCGAGCAGTACTTC. This translates into CASSLSGSQTEQYF.

The V gene is TRBV28, the J gene TRBJ1-4, with unresolved D. Trimming pared 10 bases from V and 10 bases from J, leaving 19 bases between. Germline CDR1 MDHEN, CDR2 SYDVKM. CDR3 length: 13 residues. This chain's CDR3 is CATSAVGFGKLFF. For the CDR3, the DNA is TGTGCCACCTCTGCGGTGGGCTTTGGAAAACTGTTTTTT.